This entry describes one T cell receptor beta chain. Profiling relied on immunoSEQ multiplex PCR, and the TCRdb table lists in-frame clones only, not all of them. The table records tens of thousands of clones, 65% to 85% of them present only once. The CDR3 is 17 residues long. V was pared by 1 base and J by 0 bases, with 14 bases between. Per the germline V gene, CDR1 is SGHNT and CDR2 is YENEEA. This sample is drawn from a study of OX40 agonist ivuxolimab in advanced cancers. This chain links TRBV11-3 with TRBJ2-3; D might be TRBD2 (5 bases). The input for sequencing was CD4+ or CD8+ T cells sorted from blood, taken in a trial of the OX40 agonist ivuxolimab. This clonotype was sampled from an adult with an advanced solid tumor such as melanoma, head and neck, liver or kidney cancer. The CDR3 DNA reads as TGTGCCAGCAGCTTAGTCAGAGGGTCCTCAAGCACAGATACGCAGTATTTT. It specifies CASSLVRGSSSTDTQYF.